Reported below is one T cell receptor (beta chain). Its target is not known. The data were obtained in a study of OX40 agonist ivuxolimab in advanced cancers. CDR1 MGHRA and CDR2 YSYEKL come from the germline V gene. The length of the CDR3 is 11 residues. The V end was cut by 1 base, the J end by 13 bases, with 8 bases between. TCRdb keeps only in-frame clones here, not all; method: immunoSEQ multiplex PCR. The table lists around 35,000 clones, 70% to 90% of them singletons. Whole-study findings and limits: Compared with CD4+, CD8+ T cells on average had more expanded clones.

The receptor was derived from an adult with an advanced solid tumor such as melanoma, head and neck, liver or kidney cancer. The sequences come from CD4+ or CD8+ T cells sorted from blood, collected in a trial of the OX40 agonist ivuxolimab. The chain links TRBV4-1 to TRBJ2-1; weak D call: TRBD2 (5 bases). CDR3 in amino acids: CASSQVGEQFF. The CDR3 bases are TGCGCCAGCAGCCAAGTCGGGGAACAGTTCTTC.